The next 20 T cell receptor beta chains were all read from a single sample in a study of cytomegalovirus exposure and HLA in healthy donors. It was with 60 Vbeta and 13 Jbeta primers that the PCR ran. The assay was immunoSEQ multiplex PCR, and TCRdb's table has in-frame clones only and misses some. This sample's clone table lists around 70,000 clones. Sequences were obtained from PBMCs. These receptors all come from a female donor in good health and CMV-seropositive.

The chain links TRBV28 to TRBJ2-7; TRBD2 might be the D (6 bases). V lost 5 bases, J lost 3 bases, and 11 bases lay in between. Germline V CDR1 and CDR2: MDHEN, SYDVKM. The CDR3 contains 13 residues. The CDR3 DNA reads as TGTGCCAGCAGTAAGACTAGTATCTACGAGCAGTACTTC. Its protein product is CASSKTSIYEQYF. Using reference TRBV28 and TRBJ2-7 for the parts outside the CDR3, the full variable domain is DVKVTQSSRYLVKRTGEKVFLECVQDMDHENMFWYRQDPGLGLRLIYFSYDVKMKEKGDIPEGYSVSREKKERFSLILESASTNQTSMYLCASSKTSIYEQYFGPGTRLTVT.

The chain combines TRBV6-1 with TRBJ1-1; D is unresolved. The germline CDR1 and CDR2 sequences are MNHNS and SASEGT. This CDR3 contains 13 residues. The V gene lost 6 bases and the J gene lost 4 bases, with 12 bases spanning the gap. In nucleotides, the CDR3 is TGTGCCAGCAGCCTTTCGTCCGGCACTGAAGCTTTCTTT. Protein: CASSLSSGTEAFF.

This chain connects TRBV6-1 to TRBJ2-5; D is possibly TRBD1 (6 bases). This CDR3 has 13 residues. V was clipped by 5 bases and J by 4 bases, with 11 bases between them. Germline V lookup: CDR1 MNHNS, CDR2 SASEGT. The CDR3 sequence: CASSTGWAETQYF. The DNA of the CDR3 is TGTGCCAGCAGTACAGGGTGGGCAGAGACCCAGTACTTC.

V and J are TRBV19 and TRBJ2-4, with D possibly being TRBD1 (5 bases). This CDR3 region has 15 residues. The V end was cut by 8 bases, the J end by 4 bases, with 18 bases between. In germline, CDR1 is LNHDA, CDR2 SQIVND (reference sequence). CDR3 residues: CASLDLAGKKNIQYF. The CDR3 DNA is TGTGCCAGTTTAGACCTCGCAGGGAAGAAAAACATTCAGTACTTC.

The chain carries TRBV5-6 and TRBJ1-5, with D possibly TRBD1 on 6 matching bases. The CDR3 has 12 amino acids. V gave up 5 bases and J gave up 7 bases, with 10 bases separating them. Per the germline V gene, CDR1 is SGHDT and CDR2 is YYEEEE. CDR3 sequence (DNA): TGTGCCAGCAGTATACAGGGACAGCCCCAGCATTTT. Amino acid sequence: CASSIQGQPQHF.

DNA of the CDR3: TGTGCCAGCAGCCCGTCGAATGAAAAACTGTTTTTT. It encodes CASSPSNEKLFF. J is TRBJ1-4 and V is TRBV4-2; unclear D gene. This CDR3 is 12 amino acids long. Germline V CDR1 and CDR2: LGHNA, YNFKEQ. Trimming left V 4 bases short and J 5 bases short, with 5 bases between.

The V gene is TRBV28, the J gene TRBJ2-5; TRBD2 agrees at 9 bases. The CDR3 runs to 16 residues. In germline, CDR1 is MDHEN, CDR2 SYDVKM. Trimming at V came to 8 bases and at J to 5 bases, leaving 15 bases not matched to a gene. This CDR3 reads CASSPLGRGGLETQYF. As DNA, the CDR3 is TGTGCCAGCTCCCCGCTCGGGCGGGGGGGCCTTGAGACCCAGTACTTC.

The chain employs TRBV2 and TRBJ1-1; weak D call: TRBD1 (6 bases). The germline CDR1 and CDR2 sequences are SNHLY and FYNNEI. V gave up 6 bases and J gave up 0 bases, with 11 bases separating them. CDR3 length equals 14 residues. CDR3 amino acids: CASRNRAVNTEAFF. The CDR3 DNA follows: TGTGCCAGCAGGAACAGGGCAGTGAACACTGAAGCTTTCTTT. The variable domain in full, with the rest retrieved from reference TRBV2 and TRBJ1-1, is EPEVTQTPSHQVTQMGQEVILRCVPISNHLYFYWYRQILGQKVEFLVSFYNNEISEKSEIFDDQFSVERPDGSNFTLKIRSTKLEDSAMYFCASRNRAVNTEAFFGQGTRLTVV.

The CDR3 DNA sequence: TGTGCCATCAGCGGACAGCAGCAAACCTACGAGCAGTACTTC. Translated, it gives CAISGQQQTYEQYF. This chain connects TRBV10-3 to TRBJ2-7; D may be TRBD1 (6 bases). The CDR3 consists of 14 residues. Germline V gives CDR1 ENHRY, CDR2 SYGVKD. V gave up 6 bases and J gave up 2 bases, with 14 bases separating them.

V gene TRBV4-1 combines with J gene TRBJ2-5; 10 nucleotides align to TRBD1. Trimming took 2 bases from V and 5 from J; bases not matched to a gene: 5. CDR3 length: 15 residues. CDR1 is MGHRA and CDR2 is YSYEKL in the germline V gene. CDR3 in DNA: TGCGCCAGCAGCCAACGAGGGGGACAGGGGGAGACCCAGTACTTC. Its translation is CASSQRGGQGETQYF.

The chain uses TRBV30 and TRBJ1-4; no clear D. Germline CDR1 GTSNPN, CDR2 SVGIG (reference sequence). The CDR3 is 13 residues long. V was clipped by 5 bases and J by 8 bases, with 15 bases between them. CDR3: CAWSYGSYEKLFF. CDR3 DNA: TGTGCCTGGTCTTACGGGTCATACGAAAAACTGTTTTTT.

The genes are TRBV7-2 and TRBJ2-7; possibly TRBD2 for D (5 bases). CDR1 and CDR2 (germline): SGHTA, FQGNSA. This CDR3 has 15 amino acids. Trimming left V 4 bases short and J 4 bases short, with 17 bases between. CDR3 residues: CASSSKAGRLYEQYF. In DNA form, the CDR3 reads TGTGCCAGCAGCTCCAAGGCGGGCAGGCTTTACGAGCAGTACTTC.

This chain uses TRBV27 with TRBJ1-1, with a weak D call TRBD1 (6 bases). The CDR3 is 14 residues long. V was trimmed by 6 bases and J by 1 base, leaving 12 bases between them. Germline loops: CDR1 MNHEY, CDR2 SMNVEV (reference sequence). CDR3 nucleotide sequence: TGTGCCAGCAGGGGGGGGACATCGAACACTGAAGCTTTCTTT. This encodes CASRGGTSNTEAFF.

CDR3 coding DNA: TGTGCCAGCAAGGCGGGGCCTCACAATGAGCAGTTCTTC. Translating it yields CASKAGPHNEQFF. The rearrangement joins TRBV28 to TRBJ2-1, with TRBD2 as a possible D gene (6 bases). V shed 7 bases and J shed 5 bases, with 12 bases lying between them. Germline V lookup: CDR1 MDHEN, CDR2 SYDVKM. CDR3 size: 13 residues.

V gene TRBV5-8 combines with J gene TRBJ1-4; no reliable D call. CDR3 length: 13 amino acids. V dropped 2 bases and J dropped 8 bases, with 10 bases sitting between them. Germline CDR1 reads SGHTS; CDR2 reads YDEGEE. CDR3 region: CASSLVQQEKLFF. The CDR3 DNA follows: TGTGCCAGCAGCTTAGTACAACAGGAAAAACTGTTTTTT. The variable domain in full, completed from reference TRBV5-8 and TRBJ1-4, reads EAGVTQSPTHLIKTRGQQATLRCSPISGHTSVYWYQQALGLGLQFLLWYDEGEERNRGNFPPRFSGRQFPNYSSELNVNALELEDSALYLCASSLVQQEKLFFGSGTQLSVL.

The chain recombines TRBV28 with TRBJ2-7; 10 bases fit TRBD2. The germline V gene encodes CDR1 MDHEN and CDR2 SYDVKM. This CDR3 is built from 14 residues. The trim removed 6 bases at V and 2 bases at J, leaving 4 bases unmatched. The CDR3 coding sequence is TGTGCCAGCAGGAGTAGCGGGAGGACCTACGAGCAGTACTTC. This gives the protein CASRSSGRTYEQYF. The entire variable domain, with the rest obtained from reference TRBV28 and TRBJ2-7, is as follows: DVKVTQSSRYLVKRTGEKVFLECVQDMDHENMFWYRQDPGLGLRLIYFSYDVKMKEKGDIPEGYSVSREKKERFSLILESASTNQTSMYLCASRSSGRTYEQYFGPGTRLTVT.

The rearrangement links TRBV7-9 to TRBJ2-7, with 7 nucleotides matching TRBD1. With 3 bases clipped from V and 4 bases from J, the junction kept 6 bases outside the gene matches. The CDR3 loop spans 14 amino acids. CDR1 and CDR2 (germline): SEHNR, FQNEAQ (reference sequence). For the CDR3, the DNA is TGTGCCAGCAGCTTCTCGGGACAGATGTACGAGCAGTACTTC. It codes for CASSFSGQMYEQYF.

The CDR3 DNA follows: TGTGCCAGCAGTTTGAGGACAGGGGTTCAGCCCCAGCATTTT. It translates to CASSLRTGVQPQHF. This rearrangement joins TRBV28 to TRBJ1-5; 9 nucleotides agree with TRBD1. This CDR3 is built from 14 residues. Germline V lookup: CDR1 MDHEN, CDR2 SYDVKM. J lost 6 bases, V lost 3 bases, and 3 bases had no gene match. Drawing the rest from reference TRBV28 and TRBJ1-5, the complete variable domain is DVKVTQSSRYLVKRTGEKVFLECVQDMDHENMFWYRQDPGLGLRLIYFSYDVKMKEKGDIPEGYSVSREKKERFSLILESASTNQTSMYLCASSLRTGVQPQHFGDGTRLSIL.

The V gene is TRBV5-1, the J gene TRBJ1-6, with unresolved D. The CDR3 loop spans 16 amino acids. The germline V gene has CDR1 SGHRS and CDR2 YFSETQ. V lost 3 bases and J lost 6, with 16 bases in between. CDR3 sequence: CASSSSRRQANSPLHF. DNA for the CDR3: TGCGCCAGCAGCTCCTCCCGAAGACAAGCTAATTCACCCCTCCACTTT. Together with reference TRBV5-1 and TRBJ1-6, the CDR3 gives the full variable domain: KAGVTQTPRYLIKTRGQQVTLSCSPISGHRSVSWYQQTPGQGLQFLFEYFSETQRNKGNFPGRFSGRQFSNSRSEMNVSTLELGDSALYLCASSSSRRQANSPLHFGNGTRLTVT.

The V and J genes are TRBV29-1 and TRBJ2-5; TRBD1 is a possible D gene (5 bases). V lost 7 bases, J lost 4 bases, and 16 bases lay in between. CDR3 length: 13 amino acids. From germline, CDR1 is SQVTM and CDR2 ANQGSEA. CDR3 loop: CSGLPIQGETQYF. CDR3 nucleotides: TGCAGCGGACTCCCCATTCAGGGAGAGACCCAGTACTTC.